The 29 T cell receptor beta chains below were found in one sample sequenced in a study of a mutant IDH1 vaccine in newly diagnosed glioma (dated by TCRdb to the early 2020s). The time point tag for this specimen amounts to: week 23, last vaccination. A 20-mer mutant IDH1 peptide at 300 micrograms in Montanide made up each vaccine dose, which was injected subcutaneously together with topical imiquimod. The library was made by the immunoSEQ multiplex PCR assay. Drawn from immuneACCESS, this table holds only the in-frame rearrangements with V and J called that TCRdb kept. Clones are partly lost; checked studies trace under half to an unresolved V gene and leave the rest unexplained. Within this sample are about 82,000 clones, with roughly 85% of them counted one time only. In total, the top ten clones hold roughly 2% of the sample. Their antigen targets remain unknown. The sequencing used PBMCs, collected from a glioma patient whose treatment included an IDH1 peptide vaccine. These receptors were taken from a man aged 30 to 39 with glioma. Some clones in this sample may be carry-over from other donors' samples.

The J gene is TRBJ2-3, the V gene TRBV18; 10 nucleotides agree with TRBD1. CDR1 and CDR2 from the germline V gene are KGHSH and LQKENI. The CDR3 is made up of 17 amino acids. With 0 bases clipped from V and 3 bases from J, the junction kept 6 bases outside the gene matches. CDR3 region: CASSPPEGQGKTDTQYF. The DNA for the CDR3 is TGTGCCAGCTCACCACCCGAGGGACAGGGGAAGACAGATACGCAGTATTTT.

The rearrangement links TRBV6-5 to TRBJ1-1; weak D call: TRBD1 (5 bases). V was shortened by 9 bases and J by 4 bases, with 9 bases between the two germline ends. The V gene's germline CDR1 is MNHEY and CDR2 SVGAGI. This CDR3 region has 11 residues. The CDR3 DNA sequence: TGTGCCAGTCTAAGGGGCACTGAAGCTTTCTTT. Translation: CASLRGTEAFF.

The V and J genes are TRBV5-1 and TRBJ2-3; D remains ambiguous. CDR3 size: 14 residues. Deletions cut 1 base from V and 2 bases from J, with 8 bases between. Germline assignment: CDR1 SGHRS and CDR2 YFSETQ. The CDR3 nucleotides are TGCGCCAGCAGCTTGAAACAGCTCACAGATACGCAGTATTTT. As protein: CASSLKQLTDTQYF. Full variable domain (rest looked up from reference TRBV5-1 and TRBJ2-3): KAGVTQTPRYLIKTRGQQVTLSCSPISGHRSVSWYQQTPGQGLQFLFEYFSETQRNKGNFPGRFSGRQFSNSRSEMNVSTLELGDSALYLCASSLKQLTDTQYFGPGTRLTVL.

The J gene is TRBJ2-3, the V gene TRBV28; D possibly corresponds to TRBD1 (5 bases). V was shortened by 6 bases and J by 0 bases, with 16 bases between the two germline ends. The CDR3 is 16 residues long. Germline values: CDR1 MDHEN, CDR2 SYDVKM. The DNA for the CDR3 is TGTGCCAGCAGACTCAACGTGTGGGGCAGCACAGATACGCAGTATTTT. Translated: CASRLNVWGSTDTQYF.

The chain recombines TRBV7-2 with TRBJ2-5; the D is unclear. Trimming removed 5 bases from V and 5 bases from J, with 15 bases in between. The CDR3 totals 14 residues. The germline V gene encodes CDR1 SGHTA and CDR2 FQGNSA. The CDR3: CASSTGLLEETQYF. As DNA, the CDR3 is TGTGCCAGCAGCACCGGGCTTTTGGAGGAGACCCAGTACTTC.

The chain employs TRBV5-4 and TRBJ1-2, with 10 bases that match TRBD1. The CDR3 consists of 16 residues. Trimming at V came to 2 bases and at J to 8 bases, leaving 12 bases not matched to a gene. CDR1 is SGHNT, CDR2 YYREEE, per germline (reference sequence). As DNA, the CDR3 is TGTGCCAGCAGCTTCACCGGGACAGGGGCTGGGGAGGGCTACACCTTC. It translates to CASSFTGTGAGEGYTF.

The V call is TRBV28, the J call TRBJ2-3, with D uncertain. The germline V gene has CDR1 MDHEN and CDR2 SYDVKM. Deletions cut 6 bases from V and 6 bases from J, with 7 bases between. This CDR3 contains 11 residues. The CDR3 is CASRWVDTQYF. The CDR3 DNA sequence: TGTGCCAGCAGGTGGGTGGATACGCAGTATTTT.

The chain uses TRBV2 and TRBJ2-2, with TRBD1 identical over 10 bases. This CDR3 is 13 amino acids long. V shed 7 bases, J shed 6 bases, and the junction held 2 bases outside the gene matches. CDR1 SNHLY and CDR2 FYNNEI come from the germline V gene. The CDR3 sequence: CASTGQGAGELFF. The CDR3 DNA is TGTGCCAGCACCGGACAGGGGGCCGGGGAGCTGTTTTTT.

The chain is built from TRBV29-1 and TRBJ2-7; D is unclear. The CDR3 is 11 amino acids. V shed 1 base and J shed 4 bases, with 5 bases lying between them. Germline V gene data show CDR1 as SQVTM and CDR2 as ANQGSEA. CDR3 sequence: CSVEAQYEQYF. CDR3 DNA: TGCAGCGTTGAAGCCCAATACGAGCAGTACTTC.

V usage is TRBV5-6 and J usage is TRBJ2-5, with D possibly being TRBD2 (5 bases). V lost 0 bases and J 5 bases, leaving 11 bases between the germline ends. CDR1 is SGHDT, CDR2 YYEEEE, per germline. The CDR3 runs to 14 residues. The CDR3 sequence: CASSLVSSMETQYF. CDR3 coding DNA: TGTGCCAGCAGCTTGGTGTCTAGCATGGAGACCCAGTACTTC.

The J gene is TRBJ1-6, the V gene TRBV19; unclear D gene. V was cut by 5 bases and J by 6 bases, with 8 bases left in between. CDR1 LNHDA and CDR2 SQIVND come from the germline V gene (reference sequence). The CDR3 spans 13 residues. Written as DNA, the CDR3 is TGTGCCAGTAGTCAGCAGGCTAATTCACCCCTCCACTTT. This encodes CASSQQANSPLHF.

This chain joins TRBV12-1 and TRBJ1-1. TRBV12-1 is a known pseudogene. The CDR3 consists of 13 residues. DNA for the CDR3: TGTGCCAGCAGCTCCGCCCCCGGTACTGAAGCTTTCTTT. It translates to CASSSAPGTEAFF.

V gene TRBV4-2 combines with J gene TRBJ2-7, with D uncertain. This CDR3 spans 12 amino acids. The V gene lost 3 bases and the J gene lost 5 bases, with 8 bases spanning the gap. CDR1 LGHNA and CDR2 YNFKEQ come from the germline V gene. As DNA, the CDR3 is TGTGCCAGCAGCCAGCACCGGGACGAGCAGTACTTC. This translates into CASSQHRDEQYF.

The chain links TRBV4-3 to TRBJ2-3; TRBD2 matches at 9 bases. V dropped 5 bases and J dropped 3; count of bases not matched to a gene: 9. The CDR3 runs 16 residues. The germline gives CDR1 LGHNA, CDR2 YSLEER. For the CDR3, the DNA is TGCGCCAGCAGCGCTAATCCGACTAGCGGAACAGATACGCAGTATTTT. Translated: CASSANPTSGTDTQYF.

The rearrangement joins TRBV18 to TRBJ1-6; no clear D gene. V was cut by 1 base and J by 5 bases, with 9 bases left in between. The germline V gene encodes CDR1 KGHSH and CDR2 LQKENI. The CDR3 runs to 15 residues. CDR3 sequence reads: CASSPQGIHNSPLHF. CDR3 coding DNA: TGTGCCAGCTCACCACAGGGAATACATAATTCACCCCTCCACTTT.

This CDR3 is CAWSKLAGHEQYF. The CDR3 region has the DNA TGTGCCTGGAGTAAACTAGCGGGCCACGAGCAGTACTTC. The V gene is TRBV30, the J gene TRBJ2-7; 9 bases match TRBD2. The CDR3 is made up of 13 amino acids. CDR1 and CDR2 (germline): GTSNPN, SVGIG (reference sequence). With 2 bases clipped from V and 5 bases from J, the junction kept 4 bases outside the gene matches.

The J gene is TRBJ2-7, the V gene TRBV4-2; TRBD1 aligns across 9 bases. V trimming: 1 base; J trimming: 0 bases; junction bases outside the gene matches: 1. Germline V gene lookup returns CDR1 LGHNA and CDR2 YNFKEQ. The CDR3 totals 15 residues. The CDR3 reads CASSQATGGSYEQYF. DNA of the CDR3: TGTGCCAGCAGCCAAGCGACAGGGGGCTCCTACGAGCAGTACTTC.

The chain combines TRBV28 with TRBJ1-2; TRBD1 matches 7 bases. The CDR3 totals 16 residues. Trimming took 5 bases from V and 4 from J; bases not matched to a gene: 13. Germline V gene lookup returns CDR1 MDHEN and CDR2 SYDVKM. The CDR3: CASSETGTAIRYGYTF. The CDR3 bases are TGTGCCAGCAGTGAAACCGGGACAGCCATCCGCTATGGCTACACCTTC.

The chain uses TRBV10-3 and TRBJ1-6; no clear D. With 0 bases removed from V and 11 bases from J, the gap between germline ends came to 14 bases. This CDR3 region has 15 residues. Per germline, CDR1 ENHRY and CDR2 SYGVKD. This CDR3 is CAISESTTRSAPLHF. The CDR3 DNA is TGTGCCATCAGTGAGTCGACGACCCGGAGCGCACCCCTCCACTTT.

The chain has TRBV7-2 and TRBJ2-5, with 7 bases matching TRBD2. The J call may not be correct, given that the DNA end is closer to TRBJ2-7. Germline V gene sequence: CDR1 SGHTA, CDR2 FQGNSA. The CDR3 runs to 14 residues. CDR3 in amino acids: CASSPLGGNYEQYF. CDR3 sequence (DNA): TGTGCCAGCAGCCCGCTGGGAGGGAACTACGAGCAGTACTTC.

V is TRBV9 and J is TRBJ2-3, with D possibly TRBD1 on 5 matching bases. V lost 4 bases and J lost 0, with 12 bases in between. Germline-derived CDR1 and CDR2 are SGDLS and YYNGEE. This CDR3 is 15 amino acids long. CDR3 amino acids: CASSRRDSSTDTQYF. The CDR3 DNA sequence: TGTGCCAGCAGCCGACGCGACAGTAGCACAGATACGCAGTATTTT. The full variable domain, in which reference TRBV9 and TRBJ2-3 provide the parts outside the CDR3, is DSGVTQTPKHLITATGQRVTLRCSPRSGDLSVYWYQQSLDQGLQFLIQYYNGEERAKGNILERFSAQQFPDLHSELNLSSLELGDSALYFCASSRRDSSTDTQYFGPGTRLTVL.

J is TRBJ2-7 and V is TRBV5-5; D is unclear. The CDR3 is 13 amino acids. The germline CDR1 and CDR2 sequences are SGHKS and YYEKEE (reference sequence). V was pared by 0 bases and J by 2 bases, with 6 bases between. The CDR3 is CASSLDETYEQYF. In nucleotides, the CDR3 is TGTGCCAGCAGCTTGGACGAGACCTACGAGCAGTACTTC.

The chain carries TRBV6-1 and TRBJ1-5; no clear D. CDR3 length: 15 residues. Germline assignment: CDR1 MNHNS and CDR2 SASEGT. V was shortened by 4 bases and J by 0 bases, with 10 bases between the two germline ends. CDR3: CASSGPPYSNQPQHF. The CDR3, as DNA: TGTGCCAGCAGTGGGCCCCCTTATAGCAATCAGCCCCAGCATTTT.

The chain couples TRBV9 to TRBJ2-7; D gene ambiguous. Germline V gives CDR1 SGDLS, CDR2 YYNGEE. This CDR3 region has 11 residues. V lost 3 bases and J lost 2, with 3 bases in between. In DNA, the CDR3 is TGTGCCAGCAGCGACGCCTACGAGCAGTACTTC. This translates into CASSDAYEQYF.

The V call is TRBV5-4, the J call TRBJ2-5; D tentatively reads TRBD1 or TRBD2 (7 bases each). The CDR3 has 15 amino acids. From germline, CDR1 is SGHNT and CDR2 YYREEE (reference sequence). V lost 4 bases and J lost 3, with 16 bases in between. In nucleotides, the CDR3 is TGTGCCAGCAGCCCAGGGGGGGGGACGAAAGAGACCCAGTACTTC. Protein product: CASSPGGGTKETQYF.

The chain combines TRBV9 with TRBJ1-2; a possible D gene is TRBD1 (5 bases). The CDR3 is 15 residues long. Per the germline V gene, CDR1 is SGDLS and CDR2 is YYNGEE. Trimming pared 3 bases from V and 5 bases from J, leaving 17 bases between. In DNA form, the CDR3 reads TGTGCCAGCAGCGGGAGGACATACAAGGATTATGGCTACACCTTC. The encoded protein is CASSGRTYKDYGYTF.

J is TRBJ2-3 and V is TRBV5-8, with TRBD1 identical over 11 bases. Germline V CDR1 and CDR2: SGHTS, YDEGEE. Unmatched junction bases numbered 4, after V lost 0 bases and J lost 4 bases. This CDR3 region has 16 residues. The CDR3 is CASSLARTGGPDTQYF. CDR3 coding DNA: TGTGCCAGCAGCTTGGCCAGGACAGGGGGCCCAGATACGCAGTATTTT.

V gene TRBV7-8 combines with J gene TRBJ2-7; 8 bases match TRBD2. Germline V gives CDR1 SGHVS, CDR2 FQNEAQ. V lost 5 bases to trimming and J lost 3 bases; unmatched junction nucleotides: 9. The CDR3 is 15 residues long. This CDR3 reads CASSPTKGTSYEQYF. The CDR3 coding sequence is TGTGCCAGCAGCCCCACGAAGGGGACTAGCTACGAGCAGTACTTC.

The rearrangement links TRBV7-2 to TRBJ2-3, with 7 bases lining up with TRBD2. CDR3 length: 14 residues. CDR1 and CDR2 from the germline V gene are SGHTA and FQGNSA. The J segment lost 4 bases and the V segment lost 3 bases, leaving 4 bases of the junction unmatched. The CDR3 nucleotides read TGTGCCAGCAGCTTTCTAGCGGTCGCAGATACGCAGTATTTT. This gives the protein CASSFLAVADTQYF.